This is a list of T cell receptor beta chains from one sample in a study of early T cells in non-severe SARS-CoV-2 infection. TCRdb passed the 5' RACE reads through MiXCR, listing each CDR3 protein once. Of 85,000 to 100,000 distinct CDR3 sequences in the sample, 11% are singletons; the top ten hold 4.7%. The material sequenced was whole blood, taken at baseline. The receptors were sampled from an adult who was a healthcare worker with PCR-confirmed SARS-CoV-2 infection or an uninfected control (not recorded which). Both conserved end residues are part of each CDR3. The D gene is left open where the match is weak. Clone size appears in some rows only: once, few, many, or a class for an expanded clone.

TRBJ2-1,TRBD2,TRBV12-3/TRBV12-4,-,CASSLLSSRLAGVHEQFF,TGTGCCAGCAGTTTATTGAGCAGTAGACTAGCGGGAGTCCATGAGCAGTTCTTC
TRBJ2-3,-,TRBV7-9,many,CASSLSTGSTDTQYF,TGTGCCAGCAGCTTAAGTACAGGGAGCACAGATACGCAGTATTTT
TRBJ2-1,-,TRBV19,-,CASKRQQFF,TGTGCCAGTAAACGGCAACAGTTCTTC
TRBJ2-7,-,TRBV9,many,CASSVDPGAYEQYF,TGTGCCAGCAGCGTAGACCCCGGGGCCTACGAGCAGTACTTC
TRBJ2-7,TRBD2,TRBV19,many,CASSLTGLASEQYF,TGTGCCAGTAGTCTAACGGGACTAGCTTCCGAGCAGTACTTC
TRBJ2-5,-,TRBV20-1,-,CSARTSETQYF,TGCAGTGCTAGAACATCGGAGACCCAGTACTTC
TRBJ1-2,-,TRBV5-5,-,CASTARGMVPNYGYTF,TGTGCCAGCACCGCACGGGGCATGGTACCTAACTATGGCTACACCTTC
TRBJ1-5,TRBD1,TRBV19,-,CASQADRDHQPQHF,TGTGCCAGTCAAGCAGACAGGGATCATCAGCCCCAGCATTTT
TRBJ1-2,-,TRBV7-6,few,CASSPTPEYGYTF,TGTGCCAGCAGCCCGACACCGGAATATGGCTACACCTTC
TRBJ2-7,-,TRBV24-1,many,CATSDVGREKQYF,TGTGCCACCAGTGATGTGGGCAGGGAAAAGCAGTACTTC
TRBJ2-1,-,TRBV7-9,many,CASSSGLMYNEQFF,TGTGCCAGCAGCTCGGGACTCATGTACAATGAGCAGTTCTTC
TRBJ2-3,TRBD2,TRBV29-1,-,CSVKGLAGRADTQYF,TGCAGCGTCAAAGGACTAGCGGGGAGGGCAGATACGCAGTATTTT
TRBJ1-2,-,TRBV20-1,many,CSAWPRTVGGYTF,TGCAGTGCTTGGCCACGAACTGTGGGCGGCTACACCTTC
TRBJ2-1,-,TRBV6-4,many,CASSDSNSLRDEQFF,TGTGCCAGCAGTGACTCGAACAGTCTGAGGGATGAGCAGTTCTTC
TRBJ1-6,TRBD1,TRBV6-1,-,CASTFQGVLGNSPLHF,TGTGCCAGCACCTTCCAGGGGGTTTTGGGAAATTCACCCCTCCACTTT
TRBJ1-5,-,TRBV5-1,many,CASSLLGHPGQPQHF,TGCGCCAGCAGCTTATTGGGACATCCCGGGCAGCCCCAGCATTTT
TRBJ2-2,-,TRBV5-1,-,CASSLSAGELFF,TGCGCCAGCAGCTTGTCCGCCGGGGAGCTGTTTTTT
TRBJ2-6,-,TRBV27,few,CASSLSTVLSGANVLTF,TGTGCCAGCAGTTTATCCACAGTCCTCTCTGGGGCCAACGTCCTGACTTTC
TRBJ2-7,TRBD1,TRBV23-1,few,CASSPGQGAREQYF,TGCGCCAGCAGTCCCGGACAGGGGGCACGCGAGCAGTACTTC
TRBJ2-1,-,TRBV29-1,-,CSVGGGENEQFF,TGCAGCGTTGGCGGAGGGGAAAATGAGCAGTTCTTC
TRBJ2-2,-,TRBV11-2,many,CASSFVGRTGELFF,TGTGCCAGCAGCTTTGTCGGGCGCACTGGGGAGCTGTTTTTT
TRBJ2-2,-,TRBV6-5,once,CASRLDSTGELFF,TGTGCCAGCAGACTAGACTCCACCGGGGAGCTGTTTTTT
TRBJ2-1,TRBD2,TRBV9,few,CASSPWTRSSYNEQFF,TGTGCCAGCAGCCCGTGGACTAGGAGCTCCTACAATGAGCAGTTCTTC
TRBJ2-5,TRBD1,TRBV5-6,-,CASRSLRDRQETQYF,TGTGCCAGCAGATCACTCCGGGACAGGCAAGAGACCCAGTACTTC
TRBJ1-1,TRBD1,TRBV10-1,-,CASSESRDSNEAFF,TGCGCCAGCAGTGAGTCCCGGGACAGCAATGAAGCTTTCTTT
TRBJ2-7,-,TRBV11-2,few,CASSLSEQYF,TGTGCCAGCAGCTTATCCGAGCAGTACTTC
TRBJ2-7,-,TRBV9,many,CASSVDSRATVEQYF,TGTGCCAGCAGCGTAGACTCCCGGGCCACGGTCGAGCAGTACTTC
TRBJ2-2,-,TRBV6-5,-,CASKRFSNTGELFF,TGTGCCAGCAAAAGATTTTCGAACACCGGGGAGCTGTTTTTT
TRBJ2-1,-,TRBV29-1,few,CSVGAAKGGQFF,TGCAGCGTAGGGGCAGCGAAAGGGGGGCAGTTCTTC
TRBJ1-4,-,TRBV20-1,-,CSAEGSWNEKLFF,TGCAGTGCGGAGGGGAGTTGGAATGAAAAACTGTTTTTT
TRBJ1-5,TRBD1,TRBV12-3/TRBV12-4,few,CASSLAAGGQPQHF,TGTGCCAGCAGTTTAGCCGCAGGGGGTCAGCCCCAGCATTTT
TRBJ1-6,-,TRBV10-3,few,CAISPGRESPLHF,TGTGCCATCAGTCCAGGGCGGGAATCACCCCTCCACTTT
TRBJ2-2,TRBD2,TRBV7-3,many,CASSLTPPGAGVPGELFF,TGTGCCAGCAGCTTAACACCCCCTGGGGCGGGGGTACCCGGGGAGCTGTTTTTT
TRBJ1-2,TRBD1,TRBV6-5,few,CASSDQGDNGYTF,TGTGCCAGCAGTGATCAGGGGGATAACGGCTACACCTTC
TRBJ2-7,-,TRBV5-1,-,CASSFGTRTETYEQYF,TGCGCCAGCAGCTTCGGAACAAGGACAGAGACCTACGAGCAGTACTTC
TRBJ2-7,-,TRBV12-3/TRBV12-4,-,CASREGGGAYEQYF,TGTGCCAGCAGAGAGGGAGGGGGCGCCTACGAGCAGTACTTC
TRBJ1-5,-,TRBV30,many,CAWRQGQQGNQPQHF,TGTGCCTGGAGACAAGGACAGCAGGGCAATCAGCCCCAGCATTTT
TRBJ2-1,TRBD2,TRBV9,many,CASSDLAGGPNEQFF,TGTGCCAGCAGCGATCTAGCGGGAGGGCCCAATGAGCAGTTCTTC
TRBJ1-2,-,TRBV10-3,many,CAISESNQPGKDYGYTF,TGTGCCATCAGTGAGTCGAACCAACCCGGGAAGGACTATGGCTACACCTTC
TRBJ1-2,TRBD1,TRBV5-8,few,CASTEQGGVRHGYTF,TGTGCCAGCACAGAACAAGGGGGCGTGAGGCACGGCTACACCTTC
TRBJ2-7,-,TRBV4-2,-,CASSQEQGSDEQYF,TGTGCCAGCAGCCAAGAACAGGGAAGCGACGAGCAGTACTTC
TRBJ2-7,TRBD1,TRBV11-3,few,CASSSGTGSPYEQYF,TGTGCCAGCAGCTCCGGGACAGGGTCCCCCTACGAGCAGTACTTC
TRBJ2-3,TRBD2,TRBV7-3,-,CASSLAGVPDTQYF,TGTGCCAGCAGCTTAGCGGGGGTCCCAGATACGCAGTATTTT
TRBJ1-1,-,TRBV7-2,many,CASSFQGTTEAFF,TGTGCCAGCAGCTTTCAGGGAACCACTGAAGCTTTCTTT
TRBJ1-4,-,TRBV3-1,many,CASSQGGTLVREKLFF,TGTGCCAGCAGCCAAGGCGGGACGCTCGTAAGGGAAAAACTGTTTTTT
TRBJ2-7,TRBD1,TRBV7-2,few,CASSFTGGVSPYEQYF,TGTGCCAGCAGCTTTACAGGGGGCGTATCCCCCTACGAGCAGTACTTC
TRBJ2-2,TRBD2,TRBV7-7,-,CASSLDLGRVTGELFF,TGTGCCAGCAGCTTAGATCTGGGGAGGGTCACCGGGGAGCTGTTTTTT
TRBJ2-3,-,TRBV5-4,few,CASSTTPDTQYF,TGTGCCAGCAGCACCACTCCAGATACGCAGTATTTT
TRBJ1-3,-,TRBV4-1,-,CASSPSRPYSGNTIYF,TGCGCCAGCAGTCCTTCGAGACCTTACTCTGGAAACACCATATATTTT
TRBJ2-3,-,TRBV2,few,CASRLTGFLEDTQYF,TGTGCCAGCAGGCTTACAGGGTTCCTGGAGGATACGCAGTATTTT
TRBJ1-2,TRBD1,TRBV5-1,-,CASSLQDRSYGYTF,TGCGCCAGCAGCTTGCAGGACAGGAGCTATGGCTACACCTTC
TRBJ2-2,TRBD1,TRBV25-1,few,CASSKSAGGFTGELFF,TGTGCCAGCAGTAAATCGGCAGGGGGCTTCACCGGGGAGCTGTTTTTT